The sequence of this TCR beta chain was determined in a study of blood T cell repertoires in COVID-19. Study summary: Specimens from acute and convalescent COVID-19 originated in the United States, Italy and Spain.

Germline-derived CDR1 and CDR2 are LNHDA and SQIVND (reference sequence). CDR3 length: 14 amino acids. The germline V and J ends were trimmed by 10 bases and 4 bases, with 19 bases remaining between them. Per the authors' pipeline: Nucleated cell number was recorded as an estimate derived from reference gene primer amplification. Clones were sequenced by immunoSEQ multiplex PCR, and TCRdb holds only the in-frame ones, with some missing. Clone size and the V and J calls come from that table; the DNA yielded D and trimming. Here the sample spans approximately 260,000 clones, approximately 80% being singletons.

Sequenced: peripheral blood. The origin of this receptor is a woman of 80 years or more with acute or convalescent COVID-19. This chain joins TRBV19 and TRBJ1-2; D is uncertain. Here the CDR3 reads CATLVSGSTYGYTF. CDR3 nucleotide sequence: TGTGCCACCCTAGTATCCGGCAGCACCTATGGCTACACCTTC. Using reference TRBV19 and TRBJ1-2 for the parts outside the CDR3, the full variable domain is DGGITQSPKYLFRKEGQNVTLSCEQNLNHDAMYWYRQDPGQGLRLIYYSQIVNDFQKGDIAEGYSVSREKKESFPLTVTSAQKNPTAFYLCATLVSGSTYGYTFGSGTRLTVV.